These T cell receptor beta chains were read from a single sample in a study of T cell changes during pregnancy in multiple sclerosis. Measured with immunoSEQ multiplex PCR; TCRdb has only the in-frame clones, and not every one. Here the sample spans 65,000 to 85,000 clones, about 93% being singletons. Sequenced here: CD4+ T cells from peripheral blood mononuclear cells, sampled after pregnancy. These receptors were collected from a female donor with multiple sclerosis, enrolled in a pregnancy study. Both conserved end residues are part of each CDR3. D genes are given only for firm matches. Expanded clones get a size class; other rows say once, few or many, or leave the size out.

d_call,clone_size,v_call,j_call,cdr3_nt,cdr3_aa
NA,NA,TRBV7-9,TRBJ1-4,TGTGCCAGCAGCATGACAGCAACTAATGAAAAACTGTTTTTT,CASSMTATNEKLFF
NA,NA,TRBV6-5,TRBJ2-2,TGTGCCAGCAGTTTGGGGGGTCCCACCGGGGAGCTGTTTTTT,CASSLGGPTGELFF
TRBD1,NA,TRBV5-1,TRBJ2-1,TGCGCCAGCAGCCAGCAGACAGGGTACAATGAGCAGTTCTTC,CASSQQTGYNEQFF
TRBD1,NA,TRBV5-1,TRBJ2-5,TGCGCCAGCGCGGACAGGGGCGGAGAGACCCAGTACTTC,CASADRGGETQYF
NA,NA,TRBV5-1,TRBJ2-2,TGCGCCAGCAGCTTGAGTATTAGCATATCCACCGGGGAGCTGTTTTTT,CASSLSISISTGELFF
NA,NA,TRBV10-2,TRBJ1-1,TGCGCCAGCAGTGAGTCATGGGAGAAAGCTTTCTTT,CASSESWEKAFF
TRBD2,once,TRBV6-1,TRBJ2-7,TGTGCCAGCAGTGAGACTAGCGGGAGTTGGAGCTCCTACGAGCAGTACTTC,CASSETSGSWSSYEQYF
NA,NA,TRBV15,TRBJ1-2,TGTGCCACCAGCAGAGATCCGAGGCGGCAAAACTATGGCTACACCTTC,CATSRDPRRQNYGYTF
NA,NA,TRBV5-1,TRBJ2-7,TGCGCCAGCAGCTTGGCCCCCTTACAGGGAAGTTCGCACGAGCAGTACTTC,CASSLAPLQGSSHEQYF
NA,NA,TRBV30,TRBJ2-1,TGTGCCTGGAGCGACGGAATCGGGGAGCAGTTCTTC,CAWSDGIGEQFF
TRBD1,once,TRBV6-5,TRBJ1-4,TGTGCCAGCAGTTACTCGACAGGGGCCAATGAAAAACTGTTTTTT,CASSYSTGANEKLFF
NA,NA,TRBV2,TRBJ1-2,TGTGCCAGCGGATCGGGCGGGGTGTATGGCTACACCTTC,CASGSGGVYGYTF
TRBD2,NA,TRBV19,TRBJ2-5,TGTGCCAGTAGTATGGGGAGGGAACTGCAAGAGACCCAGTACTTC,CASSMGRELQETQYF
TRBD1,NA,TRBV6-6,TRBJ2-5,TGTGCCAGCAGAGGGACAGCCACACCCGGGGAGACCCAGTACTTC,CASRGTATPGETQYF
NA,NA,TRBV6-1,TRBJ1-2,TGTGCCAGCAGGCTGGAAAGGGGAGGCCCCCATGGCTACACCTTC,CASRLERGGPHGYTF
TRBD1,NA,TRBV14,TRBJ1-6,TGTGCCAGCAGCCACCTTCCGACAGGGGGCAATTCACCCCTCCACTTT,CASSHLPTGGNSPLHF
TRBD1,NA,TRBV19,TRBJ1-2,TGTGCCAGTAGTACAGGGGGCGTTGCGTCCAGCTATGGCTACACCTTC,CASSTGGVASSYGYTF
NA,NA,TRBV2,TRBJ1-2,TGTGCCAGCAGTGAAAGACGAGGTTATTCCTATGGCTACACCTTC,CASSERRGYSYGYTF
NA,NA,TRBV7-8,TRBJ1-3,TGTGCCAGCAGCTTAGCTCGCGGGTACGGAAACACCATATATTTT,CASSLARGYGNTIYF
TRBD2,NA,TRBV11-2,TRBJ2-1,TGTGCCAGCAGCCCGGGCAGGACTAGCGGGATACGATACAATGAGCAGTTCTTC,CASSPGRTSGIRYNEQFF
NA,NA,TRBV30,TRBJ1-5,TGTGCCTGGAGTGTAGCGGTCGATCAGCCCCAGCATTTT,CAWSVAVDQPQHF
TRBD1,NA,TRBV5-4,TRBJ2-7,TGTGCCAGCAGCCAGGGACAGGGGAGACACGAGCAGTACTTC,CASSQGQGRHEQYF
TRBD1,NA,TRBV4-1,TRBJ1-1,TGCGCCAGCAGCCAGCGGGACAGGGGGCCAAACACTGAAGCTTTCTTT,CASSQRDRGPNTEAFF
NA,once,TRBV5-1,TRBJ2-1,TGCGCCAGCAGCGCTAGCGGAGGGGGAGATGAGCAGTTCTTC,CASSASGGGDEQFF
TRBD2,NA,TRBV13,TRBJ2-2,TGTGCCAGCAGCCAGACGGGACTAGCGGGGGGGATCAGCGGGGAGCTGTTTTTT,CASSQTGLAGGISGELFF
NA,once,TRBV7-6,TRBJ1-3,TGTGCCAGCAGCCAAACAGGGACTGGAAACACCATATATTTT,CASSQTGTGNTIYF
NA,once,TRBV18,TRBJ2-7,TGTGCCAGCTCACCACCGCCAGGATCCTACGAGCAGTACTTC,CASSPPPGSYEQYF
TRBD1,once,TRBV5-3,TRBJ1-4,TGTGCCAGAACCGGGGACAGCGTGGAAAAACTGTTTTTT,CARTGDSVEKLFF
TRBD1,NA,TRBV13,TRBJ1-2,TGTGCCAGCAGCTCCAGGGGGCATGGCTACACCTTC,CASSSRGHGYTF
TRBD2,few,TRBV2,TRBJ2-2,TGTGCCAGCAGCCAGGGGCGGGGGGGTATCGGGGAGCTGTTTTTT,CASSQGRGGIGELFF
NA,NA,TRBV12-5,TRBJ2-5,TGTGCTAGTGGTTTGTCAGGCCAAGAGACCCAGTACTTC,CASGLSGQETQYF
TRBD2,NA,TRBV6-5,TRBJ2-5,TGTGCCAGCAGTTACTCGGGAGGGGTTATTCAAGAGACCCAGTACTTC,CASSYSGGVIQETQYF
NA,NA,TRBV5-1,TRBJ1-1,TGCGCCAGCAGCTTGGTGTTGGGGGGAAACACTGAAGCTTTCTTT,CASSLVLGGNTEAFF
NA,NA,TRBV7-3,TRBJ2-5,TGTGCCAGCAGCTTGAGGGCTTCGGAGACCCAGTACTTC,CASSLRASETQYF
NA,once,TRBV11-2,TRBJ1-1,TGTGCCAGCAGCTTTCTAGGGGTACCTCTCACTGAAGCTTTCTTT,CASSFLGVPLTEAFF
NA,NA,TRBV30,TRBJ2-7,TGTGCCTGGAGTTCCGGGACTGACAGCTCCTACGAGCAGTACTTC,CAWSSGTDSSYEQYF
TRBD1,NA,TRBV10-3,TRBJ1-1,TGTGCCACCGGACAGGGTCGGACTGAAGCTTTCTTT,CATGQGRTEAFF
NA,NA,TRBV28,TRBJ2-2,TGTGCCAGCAGTCGACACAGGGAGGGCACCGGGGAGCTGTTTTTT,CASSRHREGTGELFF
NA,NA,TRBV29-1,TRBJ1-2,TGCAGCGTTGAACGGACTAACGGCTATGGCTACACCTTC,CSVERTNGYGYTF
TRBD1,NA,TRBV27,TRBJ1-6,TGTGCCAGCAGTTTCAGAGGGGGCAATTCACCCCTCCACTTT,CASSFRGGNSPLHF